These 14 T cell receptor beta chains share one sample of origin, sequenced in a study of early stage breast cancer tumors. Clones were sequenced by immunoSEQ multiplex PCR, and TCRdb holds only the in-frame ones, with some missing. The data contain about 30,000 clones, roughly two thirds of them singletons. Sequenced material: blood. The origin of the receptors is a person in their fifties or sixties with breast cancer.

This clone was counted between two and nine times. V and J are TRBV30 and TRBJ1-2, with D unresolved. Trimming took off 2 bases at V and 2 bases at J, with 9 bases between the two ends. Germline V gives CDR1 GTSNPN, CDR2 SVGIG (reference sequence). The CDR3 is 13 amino acids. Here the CDR3 reads CAWSRRLNYGYTF. The CDR3 DNA follows: TGTGCCTGGAGTAGGAGACTCAACTATGGCTACACCTTC.

This chain uses TRBV28 with TRBJ2-1; 8 nucleotides agree with TRBD1. Germline assignment: CDR1 MDHEN and CDR2 SYDVKM. With 5 bases clipped from V and 4 bases from J, the junction kept 7 bases outside the gene matches. The CDR3 is made up of 15 amino acids. The CDR3 bases are TGTGCCAGCAGTCCCTCAGGGACAGGATACAATGAGCAGTTCTTC. As protein: CASSPSGTGYNEQFF. The whole variable domain, remainder taken from reference TRBV28 and TRBJ2-1, is DVKVTQSSRYLVKRTGEKVFLECVQDMDHENMFWYRQDPGLGLRLIYFSYDVKMKEKGDIPEGYSVSREKKERFSLILESASTNQTSMYLCASSPSGTGYNEQFFGPGTRLTVL.

The chain is built from TRBV7-9 and TRBJ2-3; D is ambiguous. Germline V CDR1 and CDR2: SEHNR, FQNEAQ (reference sequence). Trimming shortened V by 5 bases and J by 2 bases, and 5 bases separated the two germline ends. The CDR3 has 12 amino acids. The CDR3 sequence is CASSANTDTQYF. DNA of the CDR3: TGTGCCAGCAGCGCGAACACAGATACGCAGTATTTT.

This clone showed up just once. V and J are TRBV5-1 and TRBJ2-5; D possibly corresponds to TRBD2 (6 bases). The CDR3 has 17 amino acids. The germline gives CDR1 SGHRS, CDR2 YFSETQ. The germline V and J ends were trimmed by 4 bases and 5 bases, with 24 bases remaining between them. The CDR3 here is CASSPRPVGGPLETQYF. CDR3 coding DNA: TGCGCCAGCAGCCCACGCCCTGTAGGAGGGCCCTTGGAGACCCAGTACTTC.

The chain has TRBV19 and TRBJ1-1; D gene unclear. The CDR3 has 14 residues. The germline CDR1 and CDR2 sequences are LNHDA and SQIVND (reference sequence). Trimming took off 1 base at V and 4 bases at J, with 10 bases between the two ends. The CDR3: CASSIGVTSTEAFF. The CDR3 coding sequence is TGTGCCAGTAGTATAGGGGTCACTAGCACTGAAGCTTTCTTT.

The chain couples TRBV11-2 to TRBJ2-6; unclear D gene. Germline V CDR1 and CDR2: SGHAT, FQNNGV. The CDR3 covers 17 residues. Trimming stripped 3 bases from V and 4 bases from J, with 16 bases between. The CDR3 protein is CASSFESNRVGANVLTF. The CDR3 region has the DNA TGTGCCAGCAGCTTTGAAAGTAATCGGGTCGGGGCCAACGTCCTGACTTTC.

The chain carries TRBV5-6 and TRBJ2-2, with 7 bases lining up with TRBD2. The CDR3 is made up of 14 amino acids. The V gene's germline CDR1 is SGHDT and CDR2 YYEEEE. Trimming cost V 4 bases and J 7 bases; bases outside gene matches: 7. CDR3 nucleotides: TGTGCCAGCAGCGGGGGAGCGGGAATCGGGGAGCTGTTTTTT. Protein: CASSGGAGIGELFF.

The chain links TRBV29-1 to TRBJ2-5; no clear D gene. The CDR3 is made up of 11 amino acids. Germline-derived CDR1 and CDR2 are SQVTM and ANQGSEA. The ends were cut back, 0 bases at V and 5 bases at J, with 4 bases in the middle. The CDR3 spells CSVEDLETQYF. The CDR3 nucleotides read TGCAGCGTTGAAGATCTGGAGACCCAGTACTTC.

The rearrangement links TRBV6-6 to TRBJ2-5; D remains ambiguous. V was cut by 2 bases and J by 2 bases, with 9 bases left in between. Germline-derived CDR1 and CDR2 are MNHNY and SVGAGI (reference sequence). The CDR3 extends over 14 amino acids. The CDR3 spells CASSYGRAQETQYF. CDR3 DNA sequence: TGTGCCAGCAGTTACGGTAGGGCACAAGAGACCCAGTACTTC.

The rearrangement links TRBV6-5 to TRBJ2-7; D may be TRBD2 (5 bases). CDR1 is MNHEY and CDR2 is SVGAGI in the germline V gene. Trimming stripped 4 bases from V and 3 bases from J, with 10 bases between. The CDR3 runs 13 residues. The CDR3 loop is CASSSGNRYEQYF. The CDR3 DNA reads TGTGCCAGCAGTTCGGGGAACCGCTACGAGCAGTACTTC.

This clone has more than one count but fewer than ten. The chain combines TRBV15 with TRBJ2-7, with D perhaps assigned TRBD1 or TRBD2 (6 bases each). Germline CDR1 LNHNV, CDR2 YYDKDF (reference sequence). V lost 0 bases to trimming and J lost 2 bases, with 14 bases between them. The CDR3 has 16 residues. The CDR3 protein is CATSRDGGPNTYEQYF. For the CDR3, the DNA is TGTGCCACCAGCAGAGATGGGGGGCCTAACACCTACGAGCAGTACTTC.

This clone has more than one count but fewer than ten. CDR3 sequence reads: CASSLGGSWNIQYF. The CDR3 DNA reads as TGTGCCAGCAGCTTAGGTGGGAGTTGGAACATTCAGTACTTC. V is TRBV7-2 and J is TRBJ2-4, with D perhaps TRBD2 (5 bases). The CDR3 is 14 residues long. Trimming removed 1 base at V and 7 bases at J, with 11 bases between. The germline CDR1 and CDR2 sequences are SGHTA and FQGNSA.

This chain links TRBV7-9 with TRBJ2-5; TRBD2 matches 8 bases. V was pared by 0 bases and J by 5 bases, with 8 bases of the junction left unmatched. Germline loops: CDR1 SEHNR, CDR2 FQNEAQ (reference sequence). This CDR3 contains 16 residues. The CDR3 loop is CASSLAKAGGGETQYF. The CDR3 region has the DNA TGTGCCAGCAGCTTAGCGAAGGCGGGAGGCGGGGAGACCCAGTACTTC.

The gene calls are TRBV9 and TRBJ2-3; 8 positions match TRBD2. Germline CDR1 reads SGDLS; CDR2 reads YYNGEE. The CDR3 spans 15 residues. The V segment lost 1 base and the J segment 2 bases; nucleotides outside the gene matches: 3. CDR3: CASSVTSGLTDTQYF. CDR3 DNA sequence: TGTGCCAGCAGCGTAACTAGCGGCCTCACAGATACGCAGTATTTT.